A single sample gave rise to the 4 T cell receptor beta chains below, sequenced in a study of chemoradiotherapy in HPV16-positive cancers. TCRdb's table, derived via immunoSEQ multiplex PCR, lists solely in-frame clones and lacks some. Here the sample spans fewer than 25,000 clones, 80% to 95% being singletons. The sequencing used blood, collected from a patient who underwent chemoradiotherapy. These receptors all come from a human donor with HPV-associated anogenital cancer.

The V gene is TRBV29-1, the J gene TRBJ1-2; D may be TRBD1 (5 bases). V lost 5 bases and J 4 bases, leaving 11 bases between the germline ends. This CDR3 contains 12 residues. Per the germline V gene, CDR1 is SQVTM and CDR2 is ANQGSEA. CDR3 in DNA: TGCAGCGTTCGGGACGGATTCTATGGCTACACCTTC. Amino acids: CSVRDGFYGYTF.

The gene calls are TRBV7-6 and TRBJ2-5; possibly TRBD2 for D (6 bases). The closer fit of TRBJ2-7 to the DNA end suggests the J call may be wrong. Germline V gene sequence: CDR1 SGHVS, CDR2 FNYEAQ. The CDR3 runs 14 residues. The CDR3 coding sequence is TGTGCCAGCAGCCCGACCGCGGGGACCTACGAGCAGTACTTC. Its protein product is CASSPTAGTYEQYF.

The gene calls are TRBV11-1 and TRBJ2-7; D gene uncertain. V shed 4 bases and J shed 3 bases, with 10 bases lying between them. The V gene's germline CDR1 is SGHAT and CDR2 FQDESV (reference sequence). This CDR3 region has 13 residues. CDR3 DNA sequence: TGTGCCAGCAGCTCAGACGCAGGCTACGAGCAGTACTTC. Amino acids: CASSSDAGYEQYF.

The V gene is TRBV15, the J gene TRBJ2-5; D ambiguous. Germline V gene data show CDR1 as LNHNV and CDR2 as YYDKDF (reference sequence). Trimming removed 0 bases from V and 4 bases from J, with 3 bases in between. CDR3 length equals 12 residues. The CDR3 loop is CATSRDPETQYF. The CDR3 nucleotides are TGTGCCACCAGCAGAGACCCAGAGACCCAGTACTTC. Based on the CDR3 plus reference TRBV15 and TRBJ2-5, the full variable domain is DAMVIQNPRYQVTQFGKPVTLSCSQTLNHNVMYWYQQKSSQAPKLLFHYYDKDFNNEADTPDNFQSRRPNTSFCFLDIRSPGLGDTAMYLCATSRDPETQYFGPGTRLLVL.